This section outlines one T cell receptor (beta chain) sequence together with its context. What it recognizes is unknown. The donors were members of the validation cohort, which comprised 120 subjects and was separate from the first cohort of 600 to 800 subjects. The sample belongs to a study of cytomegalovirus exposure and HLA in healthy donors. Generated by immunoSEQ multiplex PCR, the TCRdb table keeps only in-frame clones and is missing some. Of 260,000 or so clones listed, 88% are singletons. Overall study findings and caveats: 164 TCR beta chains were listed as cytomegalovirus-associated. Whilst most TCR sequences proved rare, a subset of public TCRs occurred across many donors.

Looked up from germline, CDR1 is SGHNT and CDR2 is YYREEE (reference sequence). CDR3 size: 15 residues. Trimming cost V 6 bases and J 4 bases; bases outside gene matches: 8. The genes are TRBV5-4 and TRBJ2-3; 10 bases are a match to TRBD2. The material sequenced was PBMCs. The sequence came from a woman aged 18-29 years in good health and CMV-seronegative. The CDR3 coding sequence is TGTGCCAGCAAAAGATCTAGCGGGAGCCCAGATACGCAGTATTTT. Amino acid sequence: CASKRSSGSPDTQYF.